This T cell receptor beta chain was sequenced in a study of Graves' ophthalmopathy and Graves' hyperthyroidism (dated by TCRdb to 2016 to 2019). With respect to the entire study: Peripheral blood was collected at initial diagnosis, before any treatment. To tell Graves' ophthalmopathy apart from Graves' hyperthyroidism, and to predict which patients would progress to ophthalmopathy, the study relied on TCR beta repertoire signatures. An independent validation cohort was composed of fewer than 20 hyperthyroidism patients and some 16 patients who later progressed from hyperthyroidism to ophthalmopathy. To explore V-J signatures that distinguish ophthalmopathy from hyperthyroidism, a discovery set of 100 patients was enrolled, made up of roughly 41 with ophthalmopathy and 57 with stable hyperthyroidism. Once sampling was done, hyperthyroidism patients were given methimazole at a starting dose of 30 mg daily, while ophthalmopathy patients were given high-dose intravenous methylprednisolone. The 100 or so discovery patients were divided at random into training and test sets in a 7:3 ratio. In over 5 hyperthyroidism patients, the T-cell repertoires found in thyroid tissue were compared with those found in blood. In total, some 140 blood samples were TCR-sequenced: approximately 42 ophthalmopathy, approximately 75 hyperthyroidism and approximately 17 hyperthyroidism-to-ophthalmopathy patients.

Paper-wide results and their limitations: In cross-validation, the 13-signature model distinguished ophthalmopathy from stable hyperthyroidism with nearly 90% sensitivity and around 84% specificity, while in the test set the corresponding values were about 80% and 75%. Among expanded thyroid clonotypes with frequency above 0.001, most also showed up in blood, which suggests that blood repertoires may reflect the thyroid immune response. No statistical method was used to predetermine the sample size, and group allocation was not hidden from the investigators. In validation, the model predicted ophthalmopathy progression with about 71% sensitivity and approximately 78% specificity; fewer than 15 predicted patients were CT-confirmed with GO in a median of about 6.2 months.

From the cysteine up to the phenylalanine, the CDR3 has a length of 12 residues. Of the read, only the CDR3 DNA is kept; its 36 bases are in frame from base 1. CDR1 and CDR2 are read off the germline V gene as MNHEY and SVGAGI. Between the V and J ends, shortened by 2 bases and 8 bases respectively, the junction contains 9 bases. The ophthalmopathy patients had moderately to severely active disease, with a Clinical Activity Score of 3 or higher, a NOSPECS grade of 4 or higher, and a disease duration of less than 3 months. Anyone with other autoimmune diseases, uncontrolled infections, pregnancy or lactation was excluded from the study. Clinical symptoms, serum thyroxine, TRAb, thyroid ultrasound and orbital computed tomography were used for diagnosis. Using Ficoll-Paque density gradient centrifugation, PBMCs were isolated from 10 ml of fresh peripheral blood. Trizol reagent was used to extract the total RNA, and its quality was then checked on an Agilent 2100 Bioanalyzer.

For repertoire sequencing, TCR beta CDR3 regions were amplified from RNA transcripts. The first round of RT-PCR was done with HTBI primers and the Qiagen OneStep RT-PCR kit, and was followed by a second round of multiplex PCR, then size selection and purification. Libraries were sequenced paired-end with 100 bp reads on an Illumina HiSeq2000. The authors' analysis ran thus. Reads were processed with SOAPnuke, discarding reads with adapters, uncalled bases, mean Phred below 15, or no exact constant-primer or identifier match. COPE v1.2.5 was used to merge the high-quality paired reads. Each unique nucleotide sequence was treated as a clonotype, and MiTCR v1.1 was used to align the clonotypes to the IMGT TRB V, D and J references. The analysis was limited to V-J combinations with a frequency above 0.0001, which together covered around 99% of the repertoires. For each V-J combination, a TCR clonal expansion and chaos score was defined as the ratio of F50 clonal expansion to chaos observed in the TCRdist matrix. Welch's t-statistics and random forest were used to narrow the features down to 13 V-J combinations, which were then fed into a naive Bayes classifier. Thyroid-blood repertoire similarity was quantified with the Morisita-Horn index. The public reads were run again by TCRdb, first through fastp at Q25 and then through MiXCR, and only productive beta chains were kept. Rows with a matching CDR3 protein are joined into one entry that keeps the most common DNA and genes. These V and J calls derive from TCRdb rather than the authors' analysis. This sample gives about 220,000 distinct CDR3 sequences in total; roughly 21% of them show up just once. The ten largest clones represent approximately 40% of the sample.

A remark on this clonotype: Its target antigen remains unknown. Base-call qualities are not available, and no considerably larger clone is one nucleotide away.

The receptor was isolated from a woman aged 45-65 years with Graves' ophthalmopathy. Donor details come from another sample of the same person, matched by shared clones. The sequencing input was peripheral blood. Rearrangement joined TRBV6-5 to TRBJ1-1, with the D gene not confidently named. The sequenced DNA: TGTGCCAGCAGTTACGCGGTCGACGAAGCTTTCTTT. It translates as CASSYAVDEAFF.